The source of this T cell receptor (beta chain) is a study of T cell responses to AZD1222 COVID-19 vaccine (dated by TCRdb to the early 2020s). Regarding the complete study: A total of 233 trial participants underwent TCR sequencing, of whom under 220 had received two doses of AZD1222 and about 25 had received two doses of the MenACWY control vaccine. Trial participants were enrolled by age into subgroups of 18-55, 56-69 and 70-plus years, and 148, 28 and 57 TCR-sequenced participants, respectively, were included in these subgroups. Summary of the overall study and its limitations: The whole spike protein was spanned by vaccine-associated CD4 TCRs, and dominant responses were seen in regions 160-218 and 743-854. After two AZD1222 doses, spike-specific TCR breadth and depth were significantly higher than at day 0 and than in MenACWY recipients. In the small 56-69-year group, the increase in depth fell short of significance, most likely because of low power. Conclusions about previously exposed vaccinees are limited because only a handful of AZD1222 recipients were SARS-CoV-2 seropositive at baseline. Because no samples from the day 14 peak response were available, repertoires could be characterized only after the peak T cell response. Participants were mostly white British, with more females than males. The authors suggested clonal diversity may have been underestimated. Nearly half of unique spike-specific TCRs reportedly recognized epitopes outside regions mutated in the B.1.351 and B.1.1.7 variants.

The CDR3 regions of human TCRbeta chains were analyzed by immunosequencing. The paper's processing steps were these. Repertoire TCRs were checked for matches against a reference library of SARS-CoV-2-specific TCRs that had been generated using the MIRA antigen-specificity platform. Breadth was defined as the fraction of unique TCRs that were SARS-CoV-2-associated, and depth was defined as the fraction of total T cells that were SARS-CoV-2-associated. Using the MIRA data, each spike-specific TCR was assigned both to the spike region to which the TCR was reactive and to a CD4 or CD8 class. Log10-transformed breadth and depth values were compared by one-way ANOVA with Sidak's multiple comparisons tests. Not all clones reach the TCRdb copy of this immuneACCESS table, which keeps in-frame sequences only. Checked studies attribute under half of the gap to unresolved V genes and leave the rest unexplained. That table supplies the V and J calls and clone size; D and trimming were determined from the DNA. In this sample the table shows about 110,000 clones, about nine tenths of which occur a single time. The ten biggest clones cover 3.1% of the sample.

Note on this clone: The target of this receptor is not known. No base-level quality is on record; no much larger clone is a single base apart.

This sample's time point label indicates: baseline before first vaccination. What this sample's treatment or condition label stands for: meningococcal conjugate vaccine given as trial control. Vaccinee samples were obtained from the UK trials COV001 and COV002, which included a single-blind randomized controlled phase 2/3 trial of AZD1222 (ChAdOx1 nCoV-19) in healthy adults. For TCRbeta chain sequencing, PBMC samples from trial participants were taken at day 0 and at day 28 after the second dose. The CDR3 runs 11 amino acids, cysteine and phenylalanine included. The only DNA kept is the CDR3, 33 bases in frame from the first base. The CDR1 and CDR2 encoded by the germline V gene (reference sequence) are DFQATT and SNEGSKA. The V end loses 7 bases and the J end loses 4 bases, and a stretch of 8 bases separates them.

The TCR originated in an adult in good health. This specimen was peripheral blood, taken on day 0 of MenACWY control vaccination. Rearrangement joined TRBV20-1 to TRBJ2-1, with no confidently assigned D gene. The sequence in DNA is TGCAGTGGGGCTCGGTACAATGAGCAGTTCTTC. Translated, this gives CSGARYNEQFF.